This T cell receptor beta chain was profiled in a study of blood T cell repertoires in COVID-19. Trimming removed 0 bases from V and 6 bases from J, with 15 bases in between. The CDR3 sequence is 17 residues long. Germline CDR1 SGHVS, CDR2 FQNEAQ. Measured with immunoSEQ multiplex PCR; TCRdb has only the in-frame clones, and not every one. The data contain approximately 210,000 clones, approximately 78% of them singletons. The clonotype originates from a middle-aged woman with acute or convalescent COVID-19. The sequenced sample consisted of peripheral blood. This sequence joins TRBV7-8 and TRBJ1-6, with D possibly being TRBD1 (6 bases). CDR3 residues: CASSLAASGVGNSPLHF. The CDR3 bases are TGTGCCAGCAGCTTAGCGGCCTCAGGGGTTGGTAATTCACCCCTCCACTTT.